This T cell receptor (beta chain) was obtained from a study of CD8 T cell repertoires and HIV-1 epitope variants. Study-wide context: Epitopes were three Gag families plus Nef HW9 and YT9.

On this clone itself: Its specificity is not known.

Survey-depth immunoSEQ sequencing covered TCR beta CDR3 regions. Repertoires were generated with immunoSEQ multiplex PCR, while TCRdb's copy carries only in-frame clones and drops some. The table records approximately 6,700 clones, around two thirds of them present only once. CDR3 length: 16 residues. Germline values: CDR1 LNHNV, CDR2 YYDKDF (reference sequence). Trimming left V 0 bases short and J 0 bases short, with 11 bases between. Study-wide results and limits: Nine or ten antigen-specific TCR beta clonotypes were found; about six seemed cross-reactive to variants.

This clonotype was obtained from a male donor with HIV. The sample consisted of cultured CD8+ T cells derived from PBMCs. The chain carries TRBV15 and TRBJ1-1; D is undetermined. CDR3 residues: CATSRDTHSMNTEAFF. CDR3 nucleotide sequence: TGTGCCACCAGCAGAGATACCCACAGCATGAACACTGAAGCTTTCTTT.